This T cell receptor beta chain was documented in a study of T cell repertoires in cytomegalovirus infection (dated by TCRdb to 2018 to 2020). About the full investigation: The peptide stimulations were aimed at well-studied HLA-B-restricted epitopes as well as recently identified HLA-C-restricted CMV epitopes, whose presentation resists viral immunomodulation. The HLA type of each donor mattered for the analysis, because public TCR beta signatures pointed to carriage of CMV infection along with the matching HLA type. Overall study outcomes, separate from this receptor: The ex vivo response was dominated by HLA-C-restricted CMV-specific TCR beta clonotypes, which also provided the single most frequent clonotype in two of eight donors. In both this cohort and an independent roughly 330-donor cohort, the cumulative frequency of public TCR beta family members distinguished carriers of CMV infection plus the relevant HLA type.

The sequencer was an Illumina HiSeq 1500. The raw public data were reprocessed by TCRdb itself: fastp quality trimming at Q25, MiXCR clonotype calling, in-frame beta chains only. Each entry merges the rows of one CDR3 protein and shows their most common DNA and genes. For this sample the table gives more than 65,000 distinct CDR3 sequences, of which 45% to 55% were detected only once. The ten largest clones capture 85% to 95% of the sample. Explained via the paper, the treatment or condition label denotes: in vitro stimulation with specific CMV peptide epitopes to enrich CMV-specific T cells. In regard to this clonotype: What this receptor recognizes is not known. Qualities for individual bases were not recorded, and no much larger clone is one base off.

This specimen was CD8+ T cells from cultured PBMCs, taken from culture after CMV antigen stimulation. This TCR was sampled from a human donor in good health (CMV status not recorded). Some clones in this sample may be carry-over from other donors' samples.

The CDR3: CASSPGLAFEQFF. At the DNA level, the sequence is TGTGCCAGTAGCCCCGGACTAGCTTTTGAGCAGTTCTTC. The chain is assembled from TRBV19 and TRBJ2-1, with 8 bases matching TRBD2. The cysteine opens and the phenylalanine closes a CDR3 of 13 amino acids. Just CDR3 DNA is preserved here, 39 bases in frame from base 1. The germline V gene (reference sequence) supplies CDR1 LNHDA and CDR2 SQIVND. Unmatched junction bases come to 7, with V trimmed by 6 bases and J by 9 bases.